This TCR beta chain was found in a study of cytomegalovirus exposure and HLA in healthy donors (dated by TCRdb to 2017 to 2019). Notes on the research overall: According to an earlier analysis of around 600 of the donors, some 180 million T cells yielded over 100 million unique TCR beta sequences and around 280 Gb of sequence data. Around 320 gigabases of sequencing data and around 87 million unique TCR sequences were included in an early release covering roughly 600 HLA-typed donors. Of the 300 to 450 genotyped donors, approximately 83% fell in the genetic ancestry cluster associated with self-reported Caucasian donors. The study was designed to test whether signatures of past pathogen exposure could be identified by cataloging public T cell receptors. The study profiled the T cell repertoires of 666 subjects by immunosequencing and related them to cytomegalovirus serostatus. In addition to the first cohort of 666 subjects, a separate validation cohort of 120 different subjects was used. The study combined high-throughput TCR immunosequencing, statistical association of individual TCRs with disease status, and machine learning to predict cytomegalovirus infection status. A later analysis re-examined previously published TCR beta repertoires from 610 or so donors and added high-resolution HLA genotyping to investigate patterns of TCR occurrence. Rather than using new phenotypic data, the later analysis identified candidate immune exposures from TCR beta sequences and from how often those sequences occurred across donors. To decide whether each TCR beta V gene segment behaved as functional or pseudogenic, an earlier analysis of fewer than 750 of the donors relied on high-throughput TCR beta sequencing. Donor age, sex, ethnicity and CMV serostatus were compiled together with the repertoire data. A later genetic analysis took genome-wide SNP genotypes for 398 of the 666 donors and used that subset as a discovery cohort. All discovery cohort repertoires had been generated on a single sequencing platform. HLA typing covered class I and class II loci at four-digit resolution. The number of donors typed differed by locus, with roughly 620-630 for A, B, C, DRB1 and DQB1, 522 for DQA1, some 570 for DPA1, and some 440 for DPB1. Four to six DR-DQ haplotypes were handled as single units for association and clustering, since linkage in the cohort was strong. On average, about 240,000 unique TCR beta nucleotide sequences were sequenced per donor among a few hundred genotyped donors of the cohort, with 15% to 20% of those sequences being non-productive. Here is what the overall study found, with its caveats: While some public TCRs were present in many individuals, most TCR sequences turned up only very rarely across donors. Because counts were too low, seventeen rarely observed V segments, including chromosome 9 orphons, were left out of the earlier analysis of approximately 500 of the donors. Compared with the roughly 720-donor mean, donors in an Asian-associated ancestry cluster had fewer N-insertions in productive TCRs, according to a later genetic analysis. The authors suggested that the approach could potentially be extended to other disease states and immunological phenotypes. When HLA alleles, especially DR and DQ, strongly co-occurred, TCR associations were difficult to assign to individual alleles. The presence/absence analyses assumed that sequencing depth was roughly uniform across donors, and that assumption may not be true. Several of the top co-occurrence clusters appeared to be linked to parvovirus B19, influenza, CMV and Epstein-Barr virus, according to a later analysis. In a later analysis, TCR association rates were found to vary across HLA loci, with the most associated TCRs seen for DRB1 alleles and the fewest for HLA-C alleles. This cohort had only TCR beta chains sequenced, and the lack of alpha or paired-chain data limited which features could be detected. In a later analysis, HLA-associated TCR beta chains were found to be more clonally expanded and to have lower generation probabilities than equally common non-associated chains. A group of highly shared sequence variants was considered likely to be a technical artifact of the sequencing pipeline. The classifier was reported to diagnose cytomegalovirus status with high specificity and sensitivity in both the original cohort and the validation cohort. A further reported finding was that TCR beta sequences accurately predicted the HLA-A and HLA-B alleles for most subjects in the first cohort. In a later analysis, most CMV-associated TCR beta chains were found to appear HLA-restricted, with HLA associations seemingly driven largely by CMV exposure. Linkage disequilibrium might explain the correlated functional status among segregating V segments, but an unknown experimental factor could not be excluded. Because some donors lacked HLA typing at each locus, the association tests relied only on the typed subset. An earlier analysis of approximately 500 of the donors showed that most TCR beta V segments appeared in productive rearrangements either about 87% or about 30% of the time, which broadly matched IMGT annotations. In a later genetic analysis, a missense DCLRE1C variant was associated with V-gene and J-gene trimming of TCR beta chains, and the association was replicated in an independent cohort. A later analysis associated about 17,000 TCR beta sequences with specific HLA alleles at a false discovery rate of 0.05. In the study, around 160 TCR beta chains were listed as associated with cytomegalovirus. In vitro tests confirmed that three of the cytomegalovirus-associated TCR beta chains recognize cytomegalovirus antigens. The only immune exposure information available for the cohort was CMV serostatus.

Points on this clone: The clone's antigen remains unknown. No much larger clone exists at a distance of one base, and base qualities are not known.

Libraries were constructed by the immunoSEQ multiplex PCR assay. For the multiplex PCR, a mixture combining 60 forward primers for TCR Vbeta segments and 13 reverse primers for TCR Jbeta segments was used. A multiplex PCR assay on genomic DNA amplified the CDR3 region of rearranged TCR beta genes. Amplified TCR beta libraries were sequenced as 87-base-pair reads on the Illumina HiSeq System. From the authors' description of their analysis: In a later analysis, roughly 80 million unique TCR beta chains were counted across the 650 to 750 repertoires, and roughly 11 million of these chains were shared by at least two donors. Raw reads were error-corrected and collapsed into unique sequences by a nearest-neighbor algorithm in which closely related sequences were merged to remove PCR and sequencing errors. CDR3 sequences were aligned to IMGT reference sequences to assign V, D and J gene segments. For a sequence to be retained, a match of at least six nucleotides to both a V gene segment and a J gene segment was required. A rearrangement was called productive if the CDR3 had no stop codons and remained in frame with V and J, and every other rearrangement was called non-productive. Following IMGT convention, CDR3 was defined as the stretch from the second conserved V-encoded cysteine up to the conserved J-encoded phenylalanine. Sequences without an unambiguous match to a single V gene segment were excluded from the earlier analysis of almost 600 of the donors. An earlier analysis of a few hundred of the donors called V segments functional above 56.7% productive rearrangements and segregating when the between-donor standard deviation exceeded 5%. A statistical classification framework was built for diagnosing cytomegalovirus status from the catalog of TCR beta chain sequences. In a later analysis, TCR nucleotide sequences were compared against IMGT/GENE-DB human TR gene sequences so that V and J genes could be assigned. In a later analysis, CDR3 sequences and most-parsimonious VDJ recombination scenarios were assigned using the TCRdist pipeline. In a later analysis, each TCR beta chain was defined by its CDR3 amino acid sequence together with its V-gene family, and reads lacking a unique V-gene family were excluded. As a way to deal with suspected cross-contamination and a sequencing artifact, a later analysis dropped approximately 590 nucleotide sequences that were highly shared and had low generation probability. For each public chain, a later analysis derived a clonal expansion index from normalized ranks of inferred template counts within each repertoire. In a later analysis, generation probabilities were computed using a VDJ recombination model fitted to out-of-frame rearrangements, and the results were checked against IGoR. In a later analysis, TCR-TCR, TCR-HLA and TCR-CMV co-occurrence was scored with hypergeometric tests, and a repertoire-size bias correction was applied to TCR pairs. In a later analysis, false discovery rates were estimated by permuting HLA or CMV assignments 20 times. In a later analysis, co-occurring TCRs were grouped using DBSCAN, with TCRdist sequence similarity added in when clustering inside HLA-allele-positive subsets. Co-occurrence clustering excluded repertoires with fewer than 30,000 or more than 120,000 public chains, plus five with anomalous nucleotide sharing. Entries here come from immuneACCESS through TCRdb and include only in-frame sequences with V and J called. Some clones fail to appear in such tables; in the studies checked, an unresolved V gene covers under half of the shortfall, and the cause of the remainder is unknown. The V and J calls and clone size are taken from that table; D and trimming were inferred from the DNA. A total of roughly 97,000 clones appear in this sample, around 80% of them only once. 1.5% to 2% of the sample lies in the top ten.

The cohort was made up of about 670 healthy bone marrow donors. All cohort members were sampled while nominally healthy, although unrecorded immune exposures were likely present. The donor tested CMV seronegative and was one of the 352 seronegative cohort members. A peripheral blood sample was provided by each donor, and peripheral blood mononuclear cells were used for TCR beta sequencing. Genomic DNA was extracted from the blood cell samples with the Qiagen DNeasy Blood Extraction Kit. Sample: PBMCs. The sequence derives from a woman aged 40-49 years in good health and CMV-seronegative.

The CDR3 loop reads CASSPRARTQNTEAFF. In nucleotides, the sequence is TGTGCCAGCAGCCCCAGGGCCCGGACGCAGAACACTGAAGCTTTCTTT. The chain employs TRBV7-2 and TRBJ1-1; perhaps TRBD1 is the D gene, with 5 bases matching. CDR1 and CDR2 were assigned from the germline V gene as SGHTA and FQGNSA. V is cut by 5 bases and J by 1 base, and the space between the germline ends is 17 bases. The CDR3 numbers 16 residues from cysteine through phenylalanine. Here the CDR3 DNA is all that survives: 48 bases in frame from base 1.